This T cell receptor (beta chain) was documented in a study of T cell repertoires in cytomegalovirus infection. Study at large: Public TCR beta signatures marked donors with CMV infection and the matching HLA. Overall study results and limits: Dominating the ex vivo response were HLA-C-restricted CMV-specific TCR beta clonotypes. Public TCR beta family frequency separated CMV-and-HLA carriers, including in an independent cohort.

This CDR3 region has 14 residues. CDR1 SNHLY and CDR2 FYNNEI come from the germline V gene. J was trimmed by 10 bases and V by 2 bases; bases with no gene match: 6. One entry per CDR3 protein results from TCRdb running MiXCR on the reads. The sample yields a few hundred thousand distinct CDR3 sequences, 33% seen once. About this clonotype itself: Its antigen is not identified.

The source is a human donor in good health (CMV status not recorded). Some clones in this sample may be carry-over from other donors' samples. This specimen consisted of cultured PBMCs, obtained from culture after CMV antigen stimulation. The gene calls are TRBV2 and TRBJ2-3; TRBD2 matches 10 bases. DNA of the CDR3: TGTGCCAGCAGTGAACTAGCGGGAGAGGTTGCGCAGTATTTT. Translating it yields CASSELAGEVAQYF.